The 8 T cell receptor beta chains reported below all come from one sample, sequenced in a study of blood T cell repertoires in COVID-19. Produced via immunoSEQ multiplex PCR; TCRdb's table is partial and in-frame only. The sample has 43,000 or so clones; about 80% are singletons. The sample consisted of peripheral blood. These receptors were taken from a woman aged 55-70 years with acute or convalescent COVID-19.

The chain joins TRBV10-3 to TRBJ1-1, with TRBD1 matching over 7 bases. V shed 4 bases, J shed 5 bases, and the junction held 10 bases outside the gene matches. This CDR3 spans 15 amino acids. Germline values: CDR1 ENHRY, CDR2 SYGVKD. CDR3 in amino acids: CAISGPGTDSTEAFF. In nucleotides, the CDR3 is TGTGCCATCAGTGGACCCGGGACAGATTCAACTGAAGCTTTCTTT.

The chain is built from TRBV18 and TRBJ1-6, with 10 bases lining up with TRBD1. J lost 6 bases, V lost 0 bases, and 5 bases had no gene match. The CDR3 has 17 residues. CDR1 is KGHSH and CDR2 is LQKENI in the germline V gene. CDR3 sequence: CASSPPDRGLANSPLHF. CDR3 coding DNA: TGTGCCAGCTCACCACCGGACAGGGGGTTGGCTAATTCACCCCTCCACTTT.

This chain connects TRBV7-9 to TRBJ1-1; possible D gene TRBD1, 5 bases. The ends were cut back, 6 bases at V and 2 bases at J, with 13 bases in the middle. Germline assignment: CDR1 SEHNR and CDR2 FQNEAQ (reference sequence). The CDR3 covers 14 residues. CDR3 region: CASREGLLNTEAFF. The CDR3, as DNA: TGTGCCAGCAGGGAGGGACTCTTAAACACTGAAGCTTTCTTT.

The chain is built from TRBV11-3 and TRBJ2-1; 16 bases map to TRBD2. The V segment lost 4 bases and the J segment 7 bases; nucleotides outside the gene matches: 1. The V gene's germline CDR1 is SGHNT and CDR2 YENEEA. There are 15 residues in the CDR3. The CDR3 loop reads CASSSGLAGGNEQFF. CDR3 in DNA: TGTGCCAGCAGCTCGGGACTAGCGGGAGGGAATGAGCAGTTCTTC.

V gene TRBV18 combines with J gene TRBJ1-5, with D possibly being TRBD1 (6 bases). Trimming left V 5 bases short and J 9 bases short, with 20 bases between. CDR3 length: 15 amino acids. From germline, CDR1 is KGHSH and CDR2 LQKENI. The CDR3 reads CASSDGTPDLRPQHF. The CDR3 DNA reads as TGTGCCAGCTCAGACGGGACACCCGACCTGAGGCCCCAGCATTTT.

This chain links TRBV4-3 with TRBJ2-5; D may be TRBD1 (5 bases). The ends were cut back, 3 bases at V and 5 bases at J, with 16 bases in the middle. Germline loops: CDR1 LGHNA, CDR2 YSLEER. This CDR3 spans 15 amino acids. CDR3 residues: CASSQGSLPGETQYF. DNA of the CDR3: TGCGCCAGCAGCCAGGGTAGCTTACCAGGGGAGACCCAGTACTTC.

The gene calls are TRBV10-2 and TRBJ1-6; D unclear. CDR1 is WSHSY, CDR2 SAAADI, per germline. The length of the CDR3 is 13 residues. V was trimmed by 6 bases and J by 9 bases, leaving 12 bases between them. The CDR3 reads CASRGRGFSPLHF. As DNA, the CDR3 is TGCGCCAGCAGGGGCCGAGGGTTTTCACCCCTCCACTTT.

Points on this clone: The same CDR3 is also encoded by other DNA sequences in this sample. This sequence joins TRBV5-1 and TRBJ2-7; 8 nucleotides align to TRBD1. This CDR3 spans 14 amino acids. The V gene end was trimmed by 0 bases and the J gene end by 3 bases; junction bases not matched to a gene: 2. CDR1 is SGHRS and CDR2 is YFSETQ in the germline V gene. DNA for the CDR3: TGCGCCAGCAGCTTGGACGGACAGGGCTACGAGCAGTACTTC. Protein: CASSLDGQGYEQYF.